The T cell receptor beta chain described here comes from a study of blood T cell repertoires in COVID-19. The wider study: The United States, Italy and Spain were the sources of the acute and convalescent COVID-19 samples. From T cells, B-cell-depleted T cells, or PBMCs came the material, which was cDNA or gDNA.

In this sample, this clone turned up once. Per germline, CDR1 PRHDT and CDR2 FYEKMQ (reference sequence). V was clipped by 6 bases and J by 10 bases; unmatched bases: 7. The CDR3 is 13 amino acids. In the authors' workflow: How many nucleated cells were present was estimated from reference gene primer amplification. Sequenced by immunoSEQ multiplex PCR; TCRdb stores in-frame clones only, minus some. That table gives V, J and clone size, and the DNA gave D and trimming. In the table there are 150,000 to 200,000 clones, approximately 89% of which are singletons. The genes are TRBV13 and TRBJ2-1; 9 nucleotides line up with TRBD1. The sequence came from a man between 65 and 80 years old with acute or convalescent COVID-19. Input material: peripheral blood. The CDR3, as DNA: TGTGCCAGCAGTTACAGGGGGCTCGGGGAGCAGTTCTTC. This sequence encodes CASSYRGLGEQFF.